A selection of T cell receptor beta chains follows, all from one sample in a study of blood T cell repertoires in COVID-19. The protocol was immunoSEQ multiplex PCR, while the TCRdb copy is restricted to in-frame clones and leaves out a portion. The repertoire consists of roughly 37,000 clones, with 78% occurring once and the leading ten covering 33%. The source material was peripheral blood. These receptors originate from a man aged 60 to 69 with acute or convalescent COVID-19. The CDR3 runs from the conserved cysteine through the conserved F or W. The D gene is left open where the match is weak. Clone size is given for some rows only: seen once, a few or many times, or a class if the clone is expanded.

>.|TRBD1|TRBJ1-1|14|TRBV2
TGTGCCAGCAGTGAGCAGACAGGGGGCATTGAAGCTTTCTTT
CASSEQTGGIEAFF
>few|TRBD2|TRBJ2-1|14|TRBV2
TGTGCCAGCAGTCGAGCGGGACTGAACAATGAGCAGTTCTTC
CASSRAGLNNEQFF
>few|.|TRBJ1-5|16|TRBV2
TGTGCCAGCACCGAAAACCCCGGGACAACATATCAGCCCCAGCATTTT
CASTENPGTTYQPQHF
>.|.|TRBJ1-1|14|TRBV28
TGTGCCAGCAGTTTATTGGGGGGGAACACTGAAGCTTTCTTT
CASSLLGGNTEAFF
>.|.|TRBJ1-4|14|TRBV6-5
TGTGCCAGCAGTTATGGGCAGTTAAATGAAAAACTGTTTTTT
CASSYGQLNEKLFF
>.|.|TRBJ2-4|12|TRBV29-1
TGCAGCGTTCGAGGTGGCCAACCCATTCAGTACTTC
CSVRGGQPIQYF
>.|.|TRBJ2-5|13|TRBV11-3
TGTGCCAGCAGCACCTTAACAGGCAAACCCCAGTACTTC
CASSTLTGKPQYF
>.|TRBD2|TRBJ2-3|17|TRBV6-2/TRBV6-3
TGTGCCAGCAGTTACGGGGGACTAGCGGGAGCCACAGATACGCAGTATTTT
CASSYGGLAGATDTQYF
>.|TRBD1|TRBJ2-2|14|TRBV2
TGTGCCAGCAGTGGGACAGGGTGGGCCGGGGAGCTGTTTTTT
CASSGTGWAGELFF
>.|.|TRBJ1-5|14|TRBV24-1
TGTGCCACCAGTCAATCCGGAGGAATCCAGCCCCAGCATTTT
CATSQSGGIQPQHF
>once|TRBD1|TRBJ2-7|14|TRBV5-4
TGTGCCAGCAGCTTTATCGGGACAGGGGAAGAGCAGTACTTC
CASSFIGTGEEQYF